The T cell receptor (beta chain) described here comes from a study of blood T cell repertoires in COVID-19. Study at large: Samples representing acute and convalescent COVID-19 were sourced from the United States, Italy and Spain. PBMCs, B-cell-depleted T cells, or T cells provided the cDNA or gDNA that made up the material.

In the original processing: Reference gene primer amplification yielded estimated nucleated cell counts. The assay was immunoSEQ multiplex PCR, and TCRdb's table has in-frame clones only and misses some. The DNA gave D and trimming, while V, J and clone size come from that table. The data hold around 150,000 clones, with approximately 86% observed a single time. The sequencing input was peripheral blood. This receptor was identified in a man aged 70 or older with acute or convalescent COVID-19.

CDR3 amino acids: CAISDPGLAGDTGELFF. CDR3 DNA: TGTGCCATCAGTGACCCCGGACTAGCGGGAGACACCGGGGAGCTGTTTTTT. This chain connects TRBV10-3 to TRBJ2-2; 13 bases line up with TRBD2. Germline loops: CDR1 ENHRY, CDR2 SYGVKD. Trimming took 3 bases from V and 3 from J; bases not matched to a gene: 4. CDR3 length: 17 amino acids.